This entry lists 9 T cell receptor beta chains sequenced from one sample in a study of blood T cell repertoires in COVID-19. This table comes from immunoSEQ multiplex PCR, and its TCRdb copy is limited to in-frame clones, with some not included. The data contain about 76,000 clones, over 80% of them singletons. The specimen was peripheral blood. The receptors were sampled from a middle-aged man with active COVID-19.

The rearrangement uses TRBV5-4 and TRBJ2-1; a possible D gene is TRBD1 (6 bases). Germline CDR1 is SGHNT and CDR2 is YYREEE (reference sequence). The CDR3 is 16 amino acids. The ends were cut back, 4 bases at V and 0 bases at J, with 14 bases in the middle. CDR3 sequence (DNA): TGTGCCAGCAGCCCAACAGGGTCTAGCTCCTACAATGAGCAGTTCTTC. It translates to CASSPTGSSSYNEQFF.

The CDR3 protein is CASSTMTGGEETQYF. CDR3 DNA: TGCGCCAGCAGCACCATGACAGGGGGCGAAGAGACCCAGTACTTC. This chain joins TRBV5-1 and TRBJ2-5; 10 bases are shared with TRBD1. The CDR3 is 15 amino acids. J lost 3 bases, V lost 4 bases, and 6 bases had no gene match. Germline V CDR1 and CDR2: SGHRS, YFSETQ.

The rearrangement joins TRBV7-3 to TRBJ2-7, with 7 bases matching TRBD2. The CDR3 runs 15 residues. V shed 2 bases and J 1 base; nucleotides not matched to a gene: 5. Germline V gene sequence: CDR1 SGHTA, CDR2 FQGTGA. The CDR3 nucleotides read TGTGCCAGCAGCTTATACACCGGGGGGTCCTACGAGCAGTACTTC. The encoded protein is CASSLYTGGSYEQYF.

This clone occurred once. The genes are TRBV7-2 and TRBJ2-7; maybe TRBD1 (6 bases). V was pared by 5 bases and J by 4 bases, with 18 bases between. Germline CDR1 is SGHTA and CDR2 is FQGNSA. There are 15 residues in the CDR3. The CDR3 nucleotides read TGTGCCAGCAGCGCCGGGACAATGACGGGGTACGAGCAGTACTTC. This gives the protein CASSAGTMTGYEQYF.

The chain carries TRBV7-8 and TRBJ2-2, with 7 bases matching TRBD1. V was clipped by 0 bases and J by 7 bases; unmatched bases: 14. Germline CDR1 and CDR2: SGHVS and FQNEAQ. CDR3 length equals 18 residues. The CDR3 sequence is CASSLARHRGPEGGELFF. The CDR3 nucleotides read TGTGCCAGCAGCTTAGCGCGGCACAGGGGTCCAGAGGGCGGGGAGCTGTTTTTT.

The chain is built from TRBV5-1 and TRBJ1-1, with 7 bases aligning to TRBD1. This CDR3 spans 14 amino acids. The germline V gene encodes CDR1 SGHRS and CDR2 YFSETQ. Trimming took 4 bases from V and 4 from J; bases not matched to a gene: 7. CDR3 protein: CASSEKTGTTEAFF. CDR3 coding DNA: TGCGCCAGCAGCGAAAAGACAGGGACCACTGAAGCTTTCTTT. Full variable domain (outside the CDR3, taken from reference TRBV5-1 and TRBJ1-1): KAGVTQTPRYLIKTRGQQVTLSCSPISGHRSVSWYQQTPGQGLQFLFEYFSETQRNKGNFPGRFSGRQFSNSRSEMNVSTLELGDSALYLCASSEKTGTTEAFFGQGTRLTVV.

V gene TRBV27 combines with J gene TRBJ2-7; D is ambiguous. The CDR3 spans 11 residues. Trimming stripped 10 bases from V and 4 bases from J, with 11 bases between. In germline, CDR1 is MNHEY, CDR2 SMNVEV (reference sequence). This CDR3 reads CAIHFCYEQYF. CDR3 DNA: TGTGCCATCCATTTTTGTTACGAGCAGTACTTC.

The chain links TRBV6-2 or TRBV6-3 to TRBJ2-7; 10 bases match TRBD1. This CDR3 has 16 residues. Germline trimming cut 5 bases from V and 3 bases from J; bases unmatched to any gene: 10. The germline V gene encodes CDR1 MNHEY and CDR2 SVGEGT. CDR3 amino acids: CASSSRLRDRGYEQYF. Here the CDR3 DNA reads TGTGCCAGCAGTAGTAGACTCCGGGACAGGGGCTACGAGCAGTACTTC.

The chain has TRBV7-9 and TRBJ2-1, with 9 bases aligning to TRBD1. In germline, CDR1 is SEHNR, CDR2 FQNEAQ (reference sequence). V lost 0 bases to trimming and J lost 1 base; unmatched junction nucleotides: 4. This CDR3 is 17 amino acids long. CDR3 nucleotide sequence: TGTGCCAGCAGCTTAGCGATGGGACAGGGTTCCTACAATGAGCAGTTCTTC. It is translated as CASSLAMGQGSYNEQFF.